The clone carrying this T cell receptor (beta chain) has only a few counts. Using constant-segment primers, 5'RACE produced TCR alpha and TCR beta cDNA libraries carrying sample barcodes and UMIs. From the 5' RACE reads, TCRdb called clonotypes with MiXCR, one entry per CDR3 protein. The sample yields roughly 400,000 distinct CDR3 sequences, around a sixth seen once. V trimming: 5 bases; J trimming: 4 bases; junction bases outside the gene matches: 2. CDR1 is SGHDN, CDR2 FVKESK, per germline. The CDR3 runs 13 residues. This specimen comes from a study of T-cell memory formation after mild COVID-19. Study in general: The TCR clusters were mostly specific to one donor.

The chain couples TRBV14 to TRBJ2-1; 7 bases map to TRBD1. Sequenced: PBMCs or a T cell subset sorted from them (not recorded which). The TCR sequence derives from a man younger than 30 who had mild COVID-19 (a few samples of this study predate the infection). Cell type and time point are not known. The CDR3 DNA reads TGTGCCAGCAGCGAGGACAGGTACAATGAGCAGTTCTTC. It specifies CASSEDRYNEQFF.